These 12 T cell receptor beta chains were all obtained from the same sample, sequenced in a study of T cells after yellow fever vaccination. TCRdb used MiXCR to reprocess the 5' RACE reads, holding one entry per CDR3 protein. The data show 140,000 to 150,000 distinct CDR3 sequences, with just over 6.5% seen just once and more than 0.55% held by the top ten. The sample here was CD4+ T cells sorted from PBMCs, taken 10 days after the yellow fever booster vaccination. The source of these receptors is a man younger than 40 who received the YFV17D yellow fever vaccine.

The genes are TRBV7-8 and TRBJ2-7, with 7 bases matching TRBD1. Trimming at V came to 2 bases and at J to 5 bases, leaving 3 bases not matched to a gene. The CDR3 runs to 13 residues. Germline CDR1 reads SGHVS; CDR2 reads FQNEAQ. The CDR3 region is CASSLRQGNEQYF. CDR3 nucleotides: TGTGCCAGCAGCTTAAGACAGGGTAACGAGCAGTACTTC.

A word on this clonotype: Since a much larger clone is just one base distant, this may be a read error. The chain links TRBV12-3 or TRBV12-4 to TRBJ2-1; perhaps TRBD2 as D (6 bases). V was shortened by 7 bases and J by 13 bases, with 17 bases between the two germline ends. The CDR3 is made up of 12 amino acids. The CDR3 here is CASTSRDLVQFF. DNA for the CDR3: TGTGCCAGCACTTCTCGGGACTTAGTCCAGTTCTTC.

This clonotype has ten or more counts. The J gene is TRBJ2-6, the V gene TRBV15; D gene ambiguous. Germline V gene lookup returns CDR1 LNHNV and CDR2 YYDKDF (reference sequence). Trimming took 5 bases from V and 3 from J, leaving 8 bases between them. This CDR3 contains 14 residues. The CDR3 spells CATSPGFGANVLTF. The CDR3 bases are TGTGCCACCAGCCCAGGTTTTGGGGCCAACGTCCTGACTTTC.

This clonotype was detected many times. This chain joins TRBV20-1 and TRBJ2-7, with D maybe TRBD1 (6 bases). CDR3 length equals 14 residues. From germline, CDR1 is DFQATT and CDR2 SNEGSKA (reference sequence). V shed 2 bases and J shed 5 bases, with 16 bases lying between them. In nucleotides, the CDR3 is TGCAGTGCTAGACTATCACAGGGACCTAACGAGCAGTACTTC. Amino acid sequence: CSARLSQGPNEQYF.

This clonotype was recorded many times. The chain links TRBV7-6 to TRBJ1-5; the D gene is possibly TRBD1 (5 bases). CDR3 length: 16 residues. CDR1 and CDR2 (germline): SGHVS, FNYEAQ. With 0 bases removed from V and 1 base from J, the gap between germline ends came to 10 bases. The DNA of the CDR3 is TGTGCCAGCAGCTTAGCGCAGGGTCGGAGCAATCAGCCCCAGCATTTT. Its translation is CASSLAQGRSNQPQHF. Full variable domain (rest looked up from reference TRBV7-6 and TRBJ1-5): GAGVSQSPRYKVTKRGQDVALRCDPISGHVSLYWYRQALGQGPEFLTYFNYEAQQDKSGLPNDRFSAERPEGSISTLTIQRTEQRDSAMYRCASSLAQGRSNQPQHFGDGTRLSIL.

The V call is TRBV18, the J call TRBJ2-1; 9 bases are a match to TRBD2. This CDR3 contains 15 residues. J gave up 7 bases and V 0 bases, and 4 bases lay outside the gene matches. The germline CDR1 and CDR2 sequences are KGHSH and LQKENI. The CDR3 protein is CASSPPRLAENEQFF. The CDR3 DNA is TGTGCCAGCTCACCACCTAGACTAGCGGAAAATGAGCAGTTCTTC.

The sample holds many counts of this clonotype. The CDR3 coding sequence is TGTGCCAGCAGCTCGGGGGGAAGCGCCAATGAGCAGTTCTTC. Translating it yields CASSSGGSANEQFF. The chain carries TRBV11-3 and TRBJ2-1, with 7 bases fitting TRBD2. The ends lost 4 bases at V and 6 bases at J; junction bases unmatched: 6. Germline-derived CDR1 and CDR2 are SGHNT and YENEEA. This CDR3 has 14 residues.

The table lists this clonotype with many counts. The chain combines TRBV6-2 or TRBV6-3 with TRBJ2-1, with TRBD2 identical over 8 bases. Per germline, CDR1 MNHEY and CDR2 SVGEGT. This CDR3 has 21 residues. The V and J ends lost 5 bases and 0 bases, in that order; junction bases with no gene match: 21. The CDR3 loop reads CASSNRGGLGSSGSSYNEQFF. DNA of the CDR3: TGTGCCAGCAGTAACCGGGGGGGGTTGGGTTCTTCCGGCAGCTCCTACAATGAGCAGTTCTTC.

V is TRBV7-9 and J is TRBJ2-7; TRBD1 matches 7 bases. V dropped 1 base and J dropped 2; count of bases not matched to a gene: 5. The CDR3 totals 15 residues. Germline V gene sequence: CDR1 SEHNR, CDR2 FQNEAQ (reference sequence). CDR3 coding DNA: TGTGCCAGCAGCTTAGGACCGACAGGGACCTACGAGCAGTACTTC. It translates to CASSLGPTGTYEQYF.

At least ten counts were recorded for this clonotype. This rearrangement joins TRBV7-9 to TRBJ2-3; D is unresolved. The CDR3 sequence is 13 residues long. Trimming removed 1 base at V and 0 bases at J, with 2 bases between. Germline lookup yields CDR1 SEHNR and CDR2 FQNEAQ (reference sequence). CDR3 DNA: TGTGCCAGCAGCTTAGGCAGCACAGATACGCAGTATTTT. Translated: CASSLGSTDTQYF.

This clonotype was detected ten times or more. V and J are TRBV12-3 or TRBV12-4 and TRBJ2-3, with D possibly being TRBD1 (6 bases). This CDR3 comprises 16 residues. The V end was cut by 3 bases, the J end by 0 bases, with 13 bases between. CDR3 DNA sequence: TGTGCCAGCAGTTTCCGGTCAGGGGCTAGCACAGATACGCAGTATTTT. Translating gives CASSFRSGASTDTQYF.

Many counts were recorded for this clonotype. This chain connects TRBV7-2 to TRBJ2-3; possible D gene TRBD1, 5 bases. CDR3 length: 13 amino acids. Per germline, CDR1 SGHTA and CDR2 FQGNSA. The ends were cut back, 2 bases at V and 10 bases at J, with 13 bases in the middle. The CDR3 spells CASSLLVPGSQYF. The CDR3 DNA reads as TGTGCCAGCAGCTTATTGGTTCCAGGGTCGCAGTATTTT.